This T cell receptor (beta chain) appears in the sequencing data of a study of Graves' ophthalmopathy and Graves' hyperthyroidism. For the study at large: Peripheral blood was gathered at the point of initial diagnosis, before any treatment started.

The CDR3 is 12 residues long. Per the germline V gene, CDR1 is SQVTM and CDR2 is ANQGSEA. V dropped 8 bases and J dropped 1 base, with 11 bases sitting between them. Amplifying from RNA transcripts, the study obtained TCR beta CDR3 regions. RT-PCR in the first round used HTBI primers; a second-round multiplex PCR followed. One entry per CDR3 protein results from TCRdb running MiXCR on the multiplex PCR reads. The sample consists of around 36,000 distinct CDR3 sequences, 45% to 55% of them appearing once. The source material was peripheral blood. The TCR was taken from an adult woman with stable Graves' hyperthyroidism. The chain is built from TRBV29-1 and TRBJ1-1; D is unresolved. CDR3 sequence reads: CSLEPGNTEAFF. CDR3 in DNA: TGCAGCTTAGAACCAGGGAACACTGAAGCTTTCTTT. The full variable domain, completed using reference TRBV29-1 and TRBJ1-1, is SAVISQKPSRDICQRGTSLTIQCQVDSQVTMMFWYRQQPGQSLTLIATANQGSEATYESGFVIDKFPISRPNLTFSTLTVSNMSPEDSSIYLCSLEPGNTEAFFGQGTRLTVV.